This T cell receptor beta chain was recovered during a study of T-cell reconstitution after alpha-beta-depleted transplantation in children (dated by TCRdb to about 2016). With respect to the entire study: The study quantitatively tracked T-cell immune reconstitution after TCRalphabeta/CD19-depleted allogeneic hematopoietic cell transplantation in children using TCR repertoire profiling.

Remarks on this clonotype: Its target antigen remains unknown. Base qualities were left out, and no much larger clone turns up one base away.

Library generation was performed with PCR. TCRdb names Illumina HiSeq 2500 as the instrument used. To normalize quantification of the TCRbeta repertoire, the TCR libraries were built with molecular barcoding that relied on unique molecular identifiers. TCRdb reworked the public reads: Q25 trimming with fastp, MiXCR clone assembly, productive beta chains retained. Rows merge per CDR3 protein into single entries with the most common DNA and genes. The sample table lists approximately 200,000 distinct CDR3 sequences, 14% to 15% of them with a count of one. Jointly, the top ten make up about 13% of the sample. V is clipped by 6 bases and J by 2 bases, and the sequence between their germline boundaries is 10 bases long. The CDR3, cysteine through phenylalanine, is 13 amino acids long. Only CDR3 DNA is held: 39 bases, read in frame from base 1.

The sample was PBMCs from the stem cell graft donor, taken from the stem cell graft. The source is a human donor who donated a stem cell graft to a child with acute lymphoblastic leukemia. Here the chain combines TRBV12-3 or TRBV12-4 and TRBJ1-2; a confident D gene designation cannot be given. The CDR3 reads CASSRNQNYGYTF. The DNA reads as follows: TGTGCCAGCAGCCGTAATCAAAACTATGGCTACACCTTC.